Detailed here is one T cell receptor (beta chain). These data originate in a study of T cell responses to AZD1222 COVID-19 vaccine. The CDR3 has 14 residues. V lost 5 bases, J lost 2 bases, and 4 bases stayed unmatched. Germline CDR1 reads ENHRY; CDR2 reads SYGVKD. Only in-frame clones appear in the TCRdb table, and some are missing; sequencing was by immunoSEQ multiplex PCR. The sample has 110,000 to 150,000 clones, roughly 85% seen once; the top ten hold around 8.6%. The rearrangement links TRBV10-3 to TRBJ2-7, with 9 nucleotides matching TRBD2. The clonotype comes from an adult in good health. Material: peripheral blood, obtained on day 0 of AZD1222 vaccination. The CDR3 region is CAISNSGGTYEQYF. CDR3 DNA sequence: TGTGCCATCAGTAATAGCGGGGGAACCTACGAGCAGTACTTC.